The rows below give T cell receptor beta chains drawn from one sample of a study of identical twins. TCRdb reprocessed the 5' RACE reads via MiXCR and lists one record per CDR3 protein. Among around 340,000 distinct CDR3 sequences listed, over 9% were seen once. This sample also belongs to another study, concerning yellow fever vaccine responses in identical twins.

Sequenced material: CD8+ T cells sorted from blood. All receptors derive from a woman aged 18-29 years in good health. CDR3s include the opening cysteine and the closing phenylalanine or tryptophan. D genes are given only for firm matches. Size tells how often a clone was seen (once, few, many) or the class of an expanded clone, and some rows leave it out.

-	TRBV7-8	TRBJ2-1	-	CASSHPPLGVDEQFF	TGTGCCAGCAGCCATCCACCGTTGGGGGTCGATGAGCAGTTCTTC
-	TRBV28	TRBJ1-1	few	CASSLISPNTEAFF	TGTGCCAGCAGTTTAATCAGCCCGAACACTGAAGCTTTCTTT
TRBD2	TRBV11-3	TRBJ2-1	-	CASRTTGLAGGPYEFF	TGTGCCAGCAGGACCACGGGGCTAGCGGGAGGGCCCTATGAGTTCTTC
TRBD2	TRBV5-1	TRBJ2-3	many	CASSLGLAGRSSTDTQYF	TGCGCCAGCAGCTTGGGACTAGCGGGCCGTTCTAGCACAGATACGCAGTATTTT
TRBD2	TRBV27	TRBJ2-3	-	CASRDGGNADTQYF	TGTGCCAGCAGAGACGGGGGGAACGCAGATACGCAGTATTTT
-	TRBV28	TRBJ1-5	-	CATSFNQPQHF	TGTGCCACCTCCTTCAATCAGCCCCAGCATTTT
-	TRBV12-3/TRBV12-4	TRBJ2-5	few	CASSWARTNLRETQYF	TGTGCCAGCAGTTGGGCCAGGACTAACCTTAGGGAGACCCAGTACTTC
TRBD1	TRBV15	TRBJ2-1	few	CATEGDSRNEQFF	TGTGCCACCGAAGGGGACAGTAGAAATGAGCAGTTCTTC
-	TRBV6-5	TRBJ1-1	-	CASSYSSPWNTEAFF	TGTGCCAGCAGTTACTCGAGCCCGTGGAACACTGAAGCTTTCTTT
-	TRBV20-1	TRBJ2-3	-	CSARDWGTANVGDTQYF	TGCAGTGCTAGAGATTGGGGGACCGCCAATGTGGGAGATACGCAGTATTTT
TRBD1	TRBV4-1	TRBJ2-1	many	CASSRDRTGGSWVSYNEQFF	TGCGCCAGCAGCCGGGACCGGACAGGGGGAAGTTGGGTGTCCTACAATGAGCAGTTCTTC
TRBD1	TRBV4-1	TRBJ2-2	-	CASSQGQGRYTGELFF	TGCGCCAGCAGCCAAGGACAGGGGAGGTACACCGGGGAGCTGTTTTTT
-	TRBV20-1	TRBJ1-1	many	CSVGTMNTEAFF	TGCAGTGTTGGAACCATGAACACTGAAGCTTTCTTT
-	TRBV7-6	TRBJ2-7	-	CASSLGPEGSYEQYF	TGTGCCAGCAGCTTAGGGCCGGAGGGCTCCTACGAGCAGTACTTC
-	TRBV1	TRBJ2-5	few	CTSSRRQGGRETQYF	TGCACCAGCAGCCGAAGACAGGGCGGGCGGGAGACCCAGTACTTC
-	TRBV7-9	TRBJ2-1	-	CASSLIAEQFF	TGTGCCAGCAGCTTGATCGCTGAGCAGTTCTTC
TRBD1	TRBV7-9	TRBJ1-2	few	CASSFKLTGGPYGYTF	TGTGCCAGCAGTTTCAAATTGACAGGGGGCCCCTATGGCTACACCTTC
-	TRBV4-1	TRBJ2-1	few	CATSMGLVNEQFF	TGCGCCACCTCGATGGGACTTGTTAATGAGCAGTTCTTC
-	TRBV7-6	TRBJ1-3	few	CASSLARQSINGNTIYF	TGTGCCAGCAGCTTAGCAAGGCAGAGCATAAATGGAAACACCATATATTTT
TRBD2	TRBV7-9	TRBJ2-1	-	CASSSWTSGRFDEQFF	TGTGCCAGCAGCTCCTGGACTAGCGGGCGTTTCGATGAGCAGTTCTTC
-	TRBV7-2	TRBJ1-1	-	CASTQRMAGVNTEAFF	TGTGCCAGCACCCAGCGCATGGCGGGGGTGAACACTGAAGCTTTCTTT
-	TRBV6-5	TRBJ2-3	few	CASRTTSFSSTDTQYF	TGTGCCAGCAGAACCACTAGCTTCTCTAGCACAGATACGCAGTATTTT
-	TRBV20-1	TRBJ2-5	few	CSAFPGAGEDQETQYF	TGCAGTGCTTTTCCAGGAGCGGGTGAAGACCAAGAGACCCAGTACTTC
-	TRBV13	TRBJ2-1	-	CASSVRYLGDEQFF	TGTGCCAGCAGTGTGAGATACCTAGGGGATGAGCAGTTCTTC
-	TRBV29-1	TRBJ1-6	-	CSVEDHGGPPLHF	TGCAGCGTTGAAGACCATGGGGGGCCGCCCCTCCACTTT
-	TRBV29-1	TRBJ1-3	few	CSVLGDTIYF	TGCAGCGTCTTGGGAGACACCATATATTTT
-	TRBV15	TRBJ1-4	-	CATSRGGGETIEKLFF	TGTGCCACCAGCAGAGGCGGAGGCGAGACCATTGAAAAACTGTTTTTT
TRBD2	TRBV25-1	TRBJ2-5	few	CASSESQGGVEETQYF	TGTGCCAGCAGTGAATCTCAGGGAGGGGTAGAAGAGACCCAGTACTTC
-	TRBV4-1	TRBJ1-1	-	CASSLDTYTEAFF	TGCGCCAGCAGCCTGGACACCTACACTGAAGCTTTCTTT
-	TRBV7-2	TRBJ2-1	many	CASSLVVFGLVEQFF	TGTGCCAGCAGCTTAGTCGTCTTTGGCCTAGTTGAGCAGTTCTTC
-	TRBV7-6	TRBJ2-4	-	CASSLDLKNIQYF	TGTGCCAGCAGCTTAGATCTTAAAAACATTCAGTACTTC
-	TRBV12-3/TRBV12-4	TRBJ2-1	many	CASSPTFYNEQFF	TGTGCCAGCAGTCCCACCTTTTACAATGAGCAGTTCTTC
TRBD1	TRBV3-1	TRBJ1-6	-	CASSPDRGTSPLHF	TGTGCCAGCAGCCCGGACAGGGGGACTTCACCCCTCCACTTT
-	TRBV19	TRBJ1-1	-	CASSHILTGVNTEAFF	TGTGCCAGTAGCCATATACTGACAGGAGTGAACACTGAAGCTTTCTTT
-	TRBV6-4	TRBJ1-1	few	CASSVSKAFF	TGTGCCAGCAGTGTCAGCAAAGCTTTCTTT
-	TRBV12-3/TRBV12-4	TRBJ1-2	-	CASSLTGYGYTF	TGTGCCAGCAGTTTAACGGGTTATGGCTACACCTTC
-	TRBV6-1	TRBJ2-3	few	CASSEAGRLDTQYF	TGTGCCAGCAGTGAAGCGGGAAGGTTAGATACGCAGTATTTT
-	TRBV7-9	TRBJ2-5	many	CASSLAQGLVETQYF	TGTGCCAGCAGCTTAGCGCAAGGATTGGTGGAGACCCAGTACTTC
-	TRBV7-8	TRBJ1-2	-	CASSFIDNGYTF	TGTGCCAGCAGCTTTATAGACAATGGCTACACCTTC
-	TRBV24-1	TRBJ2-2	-	CATSQSPKRPNTGELFF	TGTGCCACCAGTCAATCTCCAAAGCGCCCGAACACCGGGGAGCTGTTTTTT
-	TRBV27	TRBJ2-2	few	CASSLFGGLLNTGELFF	TGTGCCAGCAGTTTGTTCGGAGGACTACTAAACACCGGGGAGCTGTTTTTT
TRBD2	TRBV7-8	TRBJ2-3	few	CASSDWRERADTQYF	TGTGCCAGCAGCGACTGGCGGGAGCGGGCAGATACGCAGTATTTT
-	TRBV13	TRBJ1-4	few	CASSLLGTTNEKLFF	TGTGCCAGCAGCTTATTGGGCACAACTAATGAAAAACTGTTTTTT
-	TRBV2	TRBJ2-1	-	CASSDGQKPYNEQFF	TGTGCCAGCAGTGATGGTCAGAAACCCTACAATGAGCAGTTCTTC
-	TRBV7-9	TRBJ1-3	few	CASSLKVRSSGNTIYF	TGTGCCAGCAGCTTAAAAGTCCGAAGCTCTGGAAACACCATATATTTT
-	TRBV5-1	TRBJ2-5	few	CASSLHSDQETQYF	TGCGCCAGCAGCTTGCACAGCGACCAAGAGACCCAGTACTTC
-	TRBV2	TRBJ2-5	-	CASSYFQETQYF	TGTGCCAGCAGTTATTTTCAAGAGACCCAGTACTTC